The 27 T cell receptor beta chains below all came from one sample that was sequenced in a study of T cell responses to AZD1222 COVID-19 vaccine. TCRdb's copy holds only in-frame clones and misses some; the assay was immunoSEQ multiplex PCR. This sample has 180,000 or so clones, with about 90% found just once. The sequencing here drew on peripheral blood, taken on day 0 of AZD1222 vaccination. The receptors here all came from an adult in good health.

This clone came up once. The chain links TRBV2 to TRBJ2-1; the D gene is possibly TRBD1 (6 bases). CDR1 and CDR2 from the germline V gene are SNHLY and FYNNEI. V was trimmed by 4 bases and J by 6 bases, leaving 13 bases between them. This CDR3 spans 14 amino acids. The CDR3 nucleotides are TGTGCCAGCAGTGGCCCAGGGGCCGGCAATGAGCAGTTCTTC. It is translated as CASSGPGAGNEQFF.

The V call is TRBV5-6, the J call TRBJ1-2, with D unclear. The CDR3 length is 13 residues. V was pared by 0 bases and J by 10 bases, with 13 bases between. The germline CDR1 and CDR2 sequences are SGHDT and YYEEEE. The CDR3 DNA reads as TGTGCCAGCAGCTTGGCAGGTCCGTCTATCTACACCTTC. Protein product: CASSLAGPSIYTF.

In the case of this clone: This sample includes further DNA sequences coding for the same CDR3. The chain links TRBV12-3 or TRBV12-4 to TRBJ1-3; D unresolved. The CDR3 is 13 residues long. Trimming left V 1 base short and J 3 bases short, with 4 bases between. The CDR3: CASSLVGGNTIYF. The DNA of the CDR3 is TGTGCCAGCAGTTTAGTGGGTGGAAACACCATATATTTT.

V gene TRBV6-2 or TRBV6-3 combines with J gene TRBJ2-7, with 11 bases matching TRBD2. The CDR3 sequence is 15 residues long. The V segment lost 5 bases and the J segment 4 bases; nucleotides outside the gene matches: 7. Germline V gene sequence: CDR1 MNHEY, CDR2 SVGEGT. The CDR3 sequence is CASSQTSGMIYEQYF. Here the CDR3 DNA reads TGTGCCAGCAGTCAGACTAGCGGGATGATATACGAGCAGTACTTC.

V is TRBV7-2 and J is TRBJ1-1; the D is unclear. In germline, CDR1 is SGHTA, CDR2 FQGNSA. The CDR3 extends over 16 amino acids. The V end lost 2 bases, the J end lost 6 bases, and 19 bases lay between the germline ends. CDR3 residues: CASSLLMSRMGSEAFF. CDR3 sequence (DNA): TGTGCCAGCAGCTTATTAATGTCCCGAATGGGTTCTGAAGCTTTCTTT.

The gene calls are TRBV30 and TRBJ1-3; the D gene is possibly TRBD1 (6 bases). The V end lost 2 bases, the J end lost 2 bases, and 13 bases lay between the germline ends. CDR1 GTSNPN and CDR2 SVGIG come from the germline V gene (reference sequence). The CDR3 has 15 amino acids. The CDR3 spells CAWSRGGLAGNTIYF. CDR3 bases: TGTGCCTGGAGTAGGGGGGGGCTTGCTGGAAACACCATATATTTT.

This clone was recorded once. The genes are TRBV6-5 and TRBJ2-2, with 9 bases lining up with TRBD1. Germline V gene sequence: CDR1 MNHEY, CDR2 SVGAGI. The CDR3 covers 14 residues. The CDR3 protein is CASGTGLDTGELFF. The CDR3 region has the DNA TGTGCTTCCGGGACAGGGTTAGACACCGGGGAGCTGTTTTTT.

V and J are TRBV5-5 and TRBJ1-4, with D hard to call. Trimming took 0 bases from V and 4 from J, leaving 4 bases between them. The CDR3 is 13 residues long. The germline gives CDR1 SGHKS, CDR2 YYEKEE (reference sequence). The CDR3 loop is CASSLVVNEKLFF. The CDR3 nucleotides read TGTGCCAGCAGCTTGGTGGTTAATGAAAAACTGTTTTTT.

CDR3 sequence reads: CASRHDRDTEAFF. CDR3 DNA sequence: TGTGCCAGCAGACACGACAGGGACACTGAAGCTTTCTTT. The rearrangement links TRBV12-3 or TRBV12-4 to TRBJ1-1; TRBD1 aligns across 7 bases. V was pared by 6 bases and J by 3 bases, with 4 bases of the junction left unmatched. This CDR3 contains 13 residues.

The chain recombines TRBV11-1 with TRBJ1-1; TRBD1 might be the D (5 bases). V gave up 5 bases and J gave up 7 bases, with 14 bases separating them. Germline V CDR1 and CDR2: SGHAT, FQDESV (reference sequence). The CDR3 loop spans 13 amino acids. The CDR3 bases are TGTGCCAGCAGCAGCAGGGTGCAGGGTGAAGCTTTCTTT. This sequence encodes CASSSRVQGEAFF.

V is TRBV11-2 and J is TRBJ1-1, with D possibly TRBD1 on 6 matching bases. V gave up 6 bases and J gave up 4 bases, with 15 bases separating them. The CDR3 length is 14 residues. CDR1 and CDR2 (germline): SGHAT, FQNNGV. The CDR3 coding sequence is TGTGCCAGCAGTCAGGGGAGAGGCGGCACTGAAGCTTTCTTT. Translated, it gives CASSQGRGGTEAFF.

A remark on this clone: Other DNA sequences of this sample code for an identical CDR3. The genes are TRBV11-2 and TRBJ1-2; D may be TRBD1 (6 bases). Germline CDR1 reads SGHAT; CDR2 reads FQNNGV. Deletions cut 1 base from V and 5 bases from J, with 8 bases between. The CDR3 extends over 13 amino acids. The CDR3 here is CASSLGTAYGYTF. Here the CDR3 DNA reads TGTGCCAGCAGCTTAGGGACAGCTTATGGCTACACCTTC.

The V call is TRBV11-2, the J call TRBJ1-5; possible D gene TRBD1, 6 bases. Germline CDR1 SGHAT, CDR2 FQNNGV. V shed 5 bases and J shed 4 bases, with 9 bases lying between them. The CDR3 length is 13 residues. CDR3 region: CASSVDRNQPQHF. DNA for the CDR3: TGTGCCAGCAGCGTCGACAGGAATCAGCCCCAGCATTTT.

CDR3: CASSLVTGQGDNEQFF. CDR3 nucleotides: TGTGCCAGCAGCTTAGTAACGGGACAGGGGGACAATGAGCAGTTCTTC. The chain has TRBV11-2 and TRBJ2-1, with 11 bases aligning to TRBD1. V lost 1 base to trimming and J lost 5 bases; unmatched junction nucleotides: 4. The length of the CDR3 is 16 residues. CDR1 SGHAT and CDR2 FQNNGV come from the germline V gene.

The chain recombines TRBV27 with TRBJ1-5; no reliable D call. Germline CDR1 and CDR2: MNHEY and SMNVEV (reference sequence). The CDR3 contains 13 residues. Between the trimmed V and J ends, which lost 6 bases and 3 bases, there was a span of 9 bases. CDR3 protein: CASSRTYNQPQHF. In DNA form, the CDR3 reads TGTGCCAGCAGCCGGACCTACAATCAGCCCCAGCATTTT.

The chain couples TRBV4-3 to TRBJ1-5, with a weak D call TRBD1 (6 bases). Germline V CDR1 and CDR2: LGHNA, YSLEER. This CDR3 has 14 amino acids. With 0 bases removed from V and 6 bases from J, the gap between germline ends came to 9 bases. For the CDR3, the DNA is TGCGCCAGCAGCCAAGACAGGGGTAGTCAGCCCCAGCATTTT. Translation gives CASSQDRGSQPQHF.

The rearrangement links TRBV5-1 to TRBJ2-7; possible D gene TRBD1, 6 bases. V was clipped by 2 bases and J by 2 bases, with 11 bases between them. This CDR3 has 14 amino acids. CDR1 and CDR2 (germline): SGHRS, YFSETQ. Here the CDR3 reads CASSLTGFPYEQYF. The CDR3 nucleotides read TGCGCCAGCAGCTTAACAGGGTTCCCCTACGAGCAGTACTTC.

V gene TRBV6-2 or TRBV6-3 combines with J gene TRBJ1-5; possible D gene TRBD1, 5 bases. Per germline, CDR1 MNHEY and CDR2 SVGEGT. The CDR3 loop spans 13 amino acids. Trimming took off 6 bases at V and 6 bases at J, with 12 bases between the two ends. DNA for the CDR3: TGTGCCAGCAGCGACAGTTCAGCTCAGCCCCAGCATTTT. Translating gives CASSDSSAQPQHF.

The chain has TRBV10-1 and TRBJ2-3; 11 bases agree with TRBD2. V was pared by 6 bases and J by 0 bases, with 5 bases of the junction left unmatched. There are 16 residues in the CDR3. Germline assignment: CDR1 WNHNN and CDR2 SYGVQD (reference sequence). The CDR3 coding sequence is TGCGCCAGCAGCCCACTAGCGGGGGATAGCACAGATACGCAGTATTTT. Translated, it gives CASSPLAGDSTDTQYF.

The gene calls are TRBV9 and TRBJ1-2; no reliable D call. Germline loops: CDR1 SGDLS, CDR2 YYNGEE. The ends were cut back, 0 bases at V and 2 bases at J, with 14 bases in the middle. This CDR3 is built from 16 residues. CDR3 loop: CASSVGADPLNYGYTF. As DNA, the CDR3 is TGTGCCAGCAGCGTAGGGGCGGACCCCCTCAACTATGGCTACACCTTC.

This clone came up a few times. This sequence joins TRBV29-1 and TRBJ2-3, with 10 bases matching TRBD2. CDR1 is SQVTM, CDR2 ANQGSEA, per germline. Germline trimming cut 2 bases from V and 6 bases from J; bases unmatched to any gene: 8. This CDR3 comprises 15 residues. The DNA of the CDR3 is TGCAGCGTTGAACGATCTAGCGGGGGCTGGGATACGCAGTATTTT. Protein product: CSVERSSGGWDTQYF.

The chain joins TRBV15 to TRBJ1-5; 10 positions agree with TRBD1. V dropped 5 bases and J dropped 7; count of bases not matched to a gene: 8. In germline, CDR1 is LNHNV, CDR2 YYDKDF (reference sequence). This CDR3 region has 15 residues. The CDR3 coding sequence is TGTGCCACCAGCGATCGACAGGGGGCGGGACAGCCCCAGCATTTT. Translating it yields CATSDRQGAGQPQHF.

V and J are TRBV29-1 and TRBJ2-7, with D perhaps matching TRBD1 (6 bases). The V gene's germline CDR1 is SQVTM and CDR2 ANQGSEA. The CDR3 totals 12 residues. Trimming stripped 1 base from V and 6 bases from J, with 10 bases between. DNA of the CDR3: TGCAGCGTTGAAGGTCAGGGGCCCGAGCAGTACTTC. It yields the protein CSVEGQGPEQYF.

The gene calls are TRBV7-9 and TRBJ1-2; TRBD1 aligns across 7 bases. This CDR3 has 16 residues. J lost 7 bases, V lost 5 bases, and 16 bases had no gene match. Germline CDR1 is SEHNR and CDR2 is FQNEAQ (reference sequence). CDR3 sequence (DNA): TGTGCCAGCAGCCACCCCTCCGGAGGGGGCGGTAGTGGCTACACCTTC. It specifies CASSHPSGGGGSGYTF.

The chain joins TRBV5-1 to TRBJ2-1; the D is unclear. The V and J ends lost 3 bases and 0 bases respectively, with 10 bases between them. The CDR3 covers 15 residues. Germline V gives CDR1 SGHRS, CDR2 YFSETQ. The CDR3: CASSYPSSSYNEQFF. In nucleotides, the CDR3 is TGCGCCAGCAGCTACCCGTCGAGCTCCTACAATGAGCAGTTCTTC.

The V and J genes are TRBV5-1 and TRBJ1-1; tentative D call: TRBD1 (5 bases). V lost 5 bases to trimming and J lost 2 bases, with 7 bases between them. Per the germline V gene, CDR1 is SGHRS and CDR2 is YFSETQ. The CDR3 covers 12 residues. The CDR3 DNA follows: TGCGCCAGCAGGACAGATAACACTGAAGCTTTCTTT. Translation gives CASRTDNTEAFF.

The chain joins TRBV7-9 to TRBJ1-5; TRBD1 might be the D (5 bases). The germline gives CDR1 SEHNR, CDR2 FQNEAQ (reference sequence). There are 16 residues in the CDR3. V lost 4 bases to trimming and J lost 1 base, with 14 bases between them. Here the CDR3 reads CASSYSAGGSNQPQHF. The CDR3 nucleotides are TGTGCCAGCAGCTACTCGGCCGGGGGGAGCAATCAGCCCCAGCATTTT.